The sequence of this T cell receptor beta chain was determined in a study of technical replicates of blood from several donors. Unmatched junction bases numbered 11, after V lost 3 bases and J lost 4 bases. The CDR3 loop spans 17 amino acids. Looked up from germline, CDR1 is LGHNT and CDR2 is FRNRAP. Data came from immunoSEQ multiplex PCR; TCRdb stores just in-frame clones and leaves some out. There are 75,000 to 95,000 clones in the sample; around 94% occur only once, and 0.25% lies in the top ten. The sample holds a few counts of this clone. What was sequenced was T cells isolated from PBMCs. The receptor was isolated from a human donor in good health. The rearrangement uses TRBV12-5 and TRBJ2-7; 11 nucleotides match TRBD2. CDR3 DNA: TGTGCTAGTGGTTTCACTACTAGCGGGAGCATTCCATACGAGCAGTACTTC. This sequence encodes CASGFTTSGSIPYEQYF.